Following are 25 T cell receptor beta chains from one sample sequenced in a study of response to subunit inactivated influenza vaccine. Each CDR3 protein gets one entry after TCRdb re-called the RT-PCR reads with MiXCR. The table has about 780,000 distinct CDR3 sequences, under 20% seen once. This specimen was PBMCs from blood, taken 5 days after vaccination. The source of these receptors is a man aged 45-60 years who received an inactivated influenza vaccine.

This rearrangement joins TRBV20-1 to TRBJ2-7; D is ambiguous. Between the trimmed V and J ends, which lost 6 bases and 3 bases, there was a span of 12 bases. The CDR3 totals 12 residues. Germline lookup yields CDR1 DFQATT and CDR2 SNEGSKA (reference sequence). The CDR3 DNA sequence: TGCAGTGCCATACCGGGTTTCTACGAGCAGTACTTC. Protein: CSAIPGFYEQYF.

This clonotype has at least ten counts. The rearrangement uses TRBV6-6 and TRBJ2-5; the D gene is possibly TRBD1 (5 bases). The CDR3 is made up of 13 amino acids. The V gene's germline CDR1 is MNHNY and CDR2 SVGAGI (reference sequence). V gave up 3 bases and J gave up 5 bases, with 10 bases separating them. The CDR3 DNA follows: TGTGCCAGCAGTTATCAGGGTGGGGAGACCCAGTACTTC. This gives the protein CASSYQGGETQYF.

In this sample, this clonotype turned up many times. The V and J genes are TRBV7-2 and TRBJ1-2, with D perhaps TRBD1 (5 bases). Germline values: CDR1 SGHTA, CDR2 FQGNSA. The CDR3 sequence is 13 residues long. Trimming cost V 5 bases and J 0 bases, with 7 bases left between them. As DNA, the CDR3 is TGTGCCAGCAGCCCGGACACTAACTATGGCTACACCTTC. The encoded protein is CASSPDTNYGYTF.

This clonotype was detected only a few times. The chain links TRBV7-2 to TRBJ2-7, with 10 bases lining up with TRBD2. The CDR3 spans 15 residues. Germline V gene lookup returns CDR1 SGHTA and CDR2 FQGNSA. V trimming: 4 bases; J trimming: 5 bases; junction bases outside the gene matches: 8. The CDR3 coding sequence is TGTGCCAGCAGCTCCACCGGGACTAGCGCGCACGAGCAGTACTTC. It translates to CASSSTGTSAHEQYF.

This clonotype was found a few times. V usage is TRBV12-3 or TRBV12-4 and J usage is TRBJ2-5; D perhaps matches TRBD1 (5 bases). CDR3 length: 13 residues. V dropped 6 bases and J dropped 5 bases, with 13 bases sitting between them. CDR3: CASRDVGHETQYF. The CDR3 DNA reads as TGTGCCAGCAGAGACGTGGGGCACGAGACCCAGTACTTC.

This clonotype came up many times. The V call is TRBV20-1, the J call TRBJ2-7, with 10 positions matching TRBD1. Trimming took 5 bases from V and 5 from J; bases not matched to a gene: 6. Germline V gene sequence: CDR1 DFQATT, CDR2 SNEGSKA (reference sequence). The CDR3 runs to 13 residues. For the CDR3, the DNA is TGCAGTGCTGTCCGGGACAGGGGCAACGAGCAGTACTTC. It is translated as CSAVRDRGNEQYF.

The chain links TRBV3-1 to TRBJ1-1, with D tentatively TRBD1 (5 bases). The germline CDR1 and CDR2 sequences are LGHDT and YNNKEL (reference sequence). V was trimmed by 5 bases and J by 0 bases, leaving 13 bases between them. This CDR3 has 15 residues. As DNA, the CDR3 is TGTGCCAGCAGCTCCCTCGGGGGAGTGAACACTGAAGCTTTCTTT. This gives the protein CASSSLGGVNTEAFF.

The chain links TRBV4-1 to TRBJ1-5; 7 bases line up with TRBD1. The J segment lost 6 bases and the V segment lost 4 bases, leaving 15 bases of the junction unmatched. Germline CDR1 reads MGHRA; CDR2 reads YSYEKL. This CDR3 has 17 residues. The CDR3 DNA sequence: TGCGCCAGCAGCCCTTCACCGGGACAGTTAGCTGGTCAGCCCCAGCATTTT. Protein sequence: CASSPSPGQLAGQPQHF.

This clonotype was seen more than once but under ten times. J is TRBJ1-2 and V is TRBV29-1, with D possibly TRBD1 on 6 matching bases. Germline V gives CDR1 SQVTM, CDR2 ANQGSEA. V lost 3 bases and J lost 6, with 14 bases in between. CDR3 size: 13 residues. Written as DNA, the CDR3 is TGCAGCGTTGACCGGGACACCGTGCATGGCTACACCTTC. Its protein is CSVDRDTVHGYTF.

This clonotype has more than one count but fewer than ten. The V call is TRBV5-1, the J call TRBJ2-3, with D possibly being TRBD1 (5 bases). The CDR3 has 13 amino acids. Germline CDR1 SGHRS, CDR2 YFSETQ. V dropped 2 bases and J dropped 2 bases, with 6 bases sitting between them. The CDR3 here is CASSFRDTDTQYF. As DNA, the CDR3 is TGCGCCAGCAGCTTCAGGGACACAGATACGCAGTATTTT. The full variable domain, its missing parts supplied by reference TRBV5-1 and TRBJ2-3, is KAGVTQTPRYLIKTRGQQVTLSCSPISGHRSVSWYQQTPGQGLQFLFEYFSETQRNKGNFPGRFSGRQFSNSRSEMNVSTLELGDSALYLCASSFRDTDTQYFGPGTRLTVL.

At least ten counts were recorded for this clonotype. The V gene is TRBV5-1, the J gene TRBJ2-5, with TRBD1 matching over 11 bases. This CDR3 is built from 15 residues. Germline CDR1 is SGHRS and CDR2 is YFSETQ. Trimming at V came to 0 bases and at J to 4 bases, leaving 2 bases not matched to a gene. The CDR3 sequence is CASSLGDRGRETQYF. The CDR3, as DNA: TGCGCCAGCAGCTTGGGGGACAGGGGGAGAGAGACCCAGTACTTC. Drawing the rest from reference TRBV5-1 and TRBJ2-5, the complete variable domain is KAGVTQTPRYLIKTRGQQVTLSCSPISGHRSVSWYQQTPGQGLQFLFEYFSETQRNKGNFPGRFSGRQFSNSRSEMNVSTLELGDSALYLCASSLGDRGRETQYFGPGTRLLVL.

The rearrangement links TRBV4-3 to TRBJ2-1; TRBD2 might be the D (6 bases). CDR1 is LGHNA, CDR2 YSLEER, per germline. The CDR3 sequence is 16 residues long. V was clipped by 1 base and J by 0 bases, with 10 bases between them. CDR3 nucleotides: TGCGCCAGCAGCCAAGCGGGGGTGGACTCCTACAATGAGCAGTTCTTC. This codes for CASSQAGVDSYNEQFF.

This clonotype was recorded a few times. The genes are TRBV7-2 and TRBJ2-5; D is perhaps TRBD1 or TRBD2 (6 bases each). Germline V gene lookup returns CDR1 SGHTA and CDR2 FQGNSA. Trimming removed 6 bases from V and 5 bases from J, with 13 bases in between. This CDR3 is 13 amino acids long. The CDR3 nucleotides read TGTGCCAGCAGGAAAACAGGGAGGGAGACCCAGTACTTC. Its translation is CASRKTGRETQYF.

The chain carries TRBV29-1 and TRBJ2-1; D is unclear. Trimming removed 4 bases at V and 4 bases at J, with 11 bases between. Per germline, CDR1 SQVTM and CDR2 ANQGSEA. The CDR3 spans 13 residues. CDR3 nucleotides: TGCAGCGTTGTTGGGCTGCCATACAATGAGCAGTTCTTC. It is translated as CSVVGLPYNEQFF.

This clonotype came up a few times. The V and J genes are TRBV10-3 and TRBJ1-1, with 8 bases fitting TRBD1. CDR1 is ENHRY, CDR2 SYGVKD, per germline. The CDR3 runs 14 residues. The J segment lost 1 base and the V segment lost 6 bases, leaving 4 bases of the junction unmatched. The CDR3 loop is CAIRSGQGNTEAFF. The CDR3 region has the DNA TGTGCCATCAGGAGTGGACAGGGGAACACTGAAGCTTTCTTT.

This chain connects TRBV5-1 to TRBJ2-1; D is perhaps TRBD1 (5 bases). Deletions cut 4 bases from V and 15 bases from J, with 20 bases between. CDR3 length: 13 amino acids. Germline assignment: CDR1 SGHRS and CDR2 YFSETQ. CDR3 in amino acids: CASSTVQLDTPFF. The DNA of the CDR3 is TGCGCCAGCAGCACTGTCCAGTTGGACACCCCGTTCTTC.

The V gene is TRBV5-5, the J gene TRBJ2-7; 9 nucleotides match TRBD1. The CDR3 has 14 amino acids. J lost 6 bases, V lost 6 bases, and 10 bases had no gene match. Germline V gives CDR1 SGHKS, CDR2 YYEKEE (reference sequence). The CDR3: CASTRDRVLGEQYF. CDR3 sequence (DNA): TGTGCCAGCACTCGGGACAGGGTATTGGGCGAGCAGTACTTC.

The V call is TRBV6-1, the J call TRBJ1-1; the D gene is possibly TRBD1 (5 bases). Between the trimmed V and J ends, which lost 7 bases and 5 bases, there was a span of 14 bases. Germline lookup yields CDR1 MNHNS and CDR2 SASEGT. This CDR3 is built from 13 residues. Here the CDR3 reads CASIGWGNTEAFF. CDR3 nucleotides: TGTGCCAGCATCGGGTGGGGGAATACTGAAGCTTTCTTT.

At least ten counts were recorded for this clonotype. The chain uses TRBV7-9 and TRBJ2-3, with 7 bases lining up with TRBD2. Germline lookup yields CDR1 SEHNR and CDR2 FQNEAQ (reference sequence). This CDR3 is 15 amino acids long. J was trimmed by 4 bases and V by 4 bases; bases with no gene match: 8. Written as DNA, the CDR3 is TGTGCCAGCAGCTCCCCAGCGGGAACAGCAGATACGCAGTATTTT. Residues: CASSSPAGTADTQYF. The full variable domain, in which reference TRBV7-9 and TRBJ2-3 provide the parts outside the CDR3, is DTGVSQNPRHKITKRGQNVTFRCDPISEHNRLYWYRQTLGQGPEFLTYFQNEAQLEKSRLLSDRFSAERPKGSFSTLEIQRTEQGDSAMYLCASSSPAGTADTQYFGPGTRLTVL.

The genes are TRBV7-2 and TRBJ2-7; D is perhaps TRBD1 or TRBD2 (6 bases each). Germline loops: CDR1 SGHTA, CDR2 FQGNSA. The CDR3 has 13 residues. Trimming stripped 3 bases from V and 5 bases from J, with 11 bases between. The CDR3 nucleotides are TGTGCCAGCAGCTTTTACGGGGGCGACGAGCAGTACTTC. Translated: CASSFYGGDEQYF. The variable domain in full, completed from reference TRBV7-2 and TRBJ2-7, reads GAGVSQSPSNKVTEKGKDVELRCDPISGHTALYWYRQSLGQGLEFLIYFQGNSAPDKSGLPSDRFSAERTGGSVSTLTIQRTQQEDSAVYLCASSFYGGDEQYFGPGTRLTVT.

The rearrangement links TRBV15 to TRBJ2-7; D is unresolved. CDR1 is LNHNV and CDR2 is YYDKDF in the germline V gene (reference sequence). Trimming left V 4 bases short and J 6 bases short, with 13 bases between. The CDR3 loop spans 13 amino acids. The DNA of the CDR3 is TGTGCCACCAGCATAGATAGGGTATCCGAGCAGTACTTC. The encoded protein is CATSIDRVSEQYF.

In its sample, this clonotype was seen a few times. V usage is TRBV4-2 and J usage is TRBJ2-3; 7 bases line up with TRBD2. The CDR3 contains 16 residues. J gave up 2 bases and V 3 bases, and 8 bases lay outside the gene matches. Germline lookup yields CDR1 LGHNA and CDR2 YNFKEQ. The CDR3 DNA reads as TGTGCCAGCAGCCAGGCCGGGCGGGGGACCACAGATACGCAGTATTTT. It translates to CASSQAGRGTTDTQYF.

The CDR3 protein is CSDDRGPGYTF. The CDR3 coding sequence is TGCAGCGACGACAGGGGGCCTGGCTACACCTTC. V is TRBV29-1 and J is TRBJ1-2, with 10 bases fitting TRBD1. The CDR3 runs 11 residues. From germline, CDR1 is SQVTM and CDR2 ANQGSEA. Trimming cost V 7 bases and J 7 bases; bases outside gene matches: 3.

The chain combines TRBV19 with TRBJ1-5; possibly TRBD1 for D (5 bases). Germline CDR1 reads LNHDA; CDR2 reads SQIVND (reference sequence). The CDR3 sequence is 16 residues long. V was pared by 4 bases and J by 0 bases, with 13 bases between. The chain's CDR3 is CASSKQVLNSNQPQHF. The CDR3 DNA is TGTGCCAGTAGTAAACAGGTCTTGAATAGCAATCAGCCCCAGCATTTT.

The chain joins TRBV5-1 to TRBJ2-5; TRBD1 aligns across 8 bases. Germline V lookup: CDR1 SGHRS, CDR2 YFSETQ. The CDR3 contains 14 residues. The V and J ends lost 4 bases and 4 bases, in that order; junction bases with no gene match: 6. The CDR3 loop is CASSEGTGRETQYF. Written as DNA, the CDR3 is TGCGCCAGCAGCGAGGGGACAGGCAGAGAGACCCAGTACTTC.